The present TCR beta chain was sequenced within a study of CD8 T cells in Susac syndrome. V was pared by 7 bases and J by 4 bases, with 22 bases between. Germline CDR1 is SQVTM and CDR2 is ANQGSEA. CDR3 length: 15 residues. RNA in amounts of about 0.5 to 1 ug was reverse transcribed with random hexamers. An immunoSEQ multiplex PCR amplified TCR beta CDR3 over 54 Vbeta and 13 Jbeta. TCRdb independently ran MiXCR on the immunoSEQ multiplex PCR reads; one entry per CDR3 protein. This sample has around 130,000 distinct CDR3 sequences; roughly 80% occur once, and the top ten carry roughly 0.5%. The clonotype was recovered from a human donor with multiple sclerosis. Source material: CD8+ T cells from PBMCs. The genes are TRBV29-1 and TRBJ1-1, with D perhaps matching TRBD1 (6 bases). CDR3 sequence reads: CSARPTGALGTEAFF. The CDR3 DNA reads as TGCAGCGCCCGCCCGACAGGTGCCCTTGGCACTGAAGCTTTCTTT.